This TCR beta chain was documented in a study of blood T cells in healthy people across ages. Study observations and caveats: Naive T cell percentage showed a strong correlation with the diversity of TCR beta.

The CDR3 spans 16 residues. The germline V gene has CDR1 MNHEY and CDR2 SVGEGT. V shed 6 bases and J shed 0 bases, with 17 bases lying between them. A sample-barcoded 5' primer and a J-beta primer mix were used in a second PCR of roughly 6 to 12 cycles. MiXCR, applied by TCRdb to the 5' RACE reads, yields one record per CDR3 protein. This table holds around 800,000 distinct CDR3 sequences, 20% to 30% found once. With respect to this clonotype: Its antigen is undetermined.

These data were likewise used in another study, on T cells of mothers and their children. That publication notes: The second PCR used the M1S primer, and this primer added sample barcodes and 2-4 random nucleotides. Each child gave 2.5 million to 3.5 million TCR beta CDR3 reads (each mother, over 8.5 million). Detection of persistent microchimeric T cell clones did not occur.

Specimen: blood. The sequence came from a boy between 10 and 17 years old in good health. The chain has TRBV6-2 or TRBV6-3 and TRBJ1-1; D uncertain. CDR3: CASRPLRGEMNTEAFF. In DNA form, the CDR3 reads TGTGCCAGCAGACCTTTACGTGGGGAAATGAACACTGAAGCTTTCTTT.